This T cell receptor (beta chain) was observed in a study of T cell responses to AZD1222 COVID-19 vaccine. Trimming removed 2 bases from V and 8 bases from J; junction bases left unmatched: 13. The CDR3 is 15 residues long. From germline, CDR1 is SQVTM and CDR2 ANQGSEA. Only in-frame clones appear in the TCRdb table, and some are missing; sequencing was by immunoSEQ multiplex PCR. The table lists 200,000 to 250,000 clones, under 95% of them singletons. This receptor was identified in an adult in good health. The sequencing used peripheral blood, collected on day 0 of MenACWY control vaccination. J is TRBJ1-2 and V is TRBV29-1; TRBD1 agrees at 8 bases. Written as DNA, the CDR3 is TGCAGCGTTGAACTCATCCCGGGGACAGGATCGGGCTACACCTTC. Its protein is CSVELIPGTGSGYTF.